The T cell receptor (beta chain) under discussion was sequenced for a study of shared clonotypes between healthy human individuals (dated by TCRdb to about 2020). General notes on the study: The cohort included three men and a couple of women between 18 and 49 years of age. For each donor, three plates each were used for CD4 naive and CD4 memory, two plates were used for CD8 naive, and one plate was used for CD8 memory. To estimate repertoire size and how much clonotype sharing occurs between individuals, the study deeply sequenced the blood TCR repertoires of about five healthy adults. To increase sequencing depth and limit assay-specific biases, TCR repertoire library preparation and sequencing were carried out by different laboratories using diverse techniques. Per donor, leukapheresis produced somewhere between about 0.8 and 9 billion PBMCs. Overall study outcomes, separate from this receptor: Clonotypes shared by all four sorted-subset donors showed higher generation probabilities than non-shared clonotypes. Because the study included only a small number of donors, the genetic and exposure-history diversity represented was limited. Even with the large sequencing depth, rarefaction of the sorted-subset datasets indicated that sequencing was incomplete. Pairwise subsampling led to the expectation that sequencing depth would affect the degree of clonotype sharing among donors. Across a handful of donors, about 4.5% of naive CD4, roughly 3.5% of naive CD8, 2% to 2.5% of memory CD4, and 0.3% to 0.45% of memory CD8 clonotypes were shared. Sampling was restricted to blood, and TCR repertoires in tissues likely differ from the TCR repertoires found in blood. Estimated clonotype richness was generally larger for naive than for memory subsets.

The donors were healthy, HIV-negative adults who had no recently reported acute infections or vaccinations. Every donor was a Caucasian adult residing in Nashville, Tennessee, USA. CD4+ T cells were enriched through magnetic negative selection, after which naive cells were positively selected on CD45RA and the remaining negative fraction served as the memory subset. After blood collection by leukapheresis, PBMCs were isolated using Ficoll-Histopaque density gradient centrifugation and then cryopreserved in the vapor phase of liquid nitrogen. Analytical flow cytometry was used to check the purity and quantity of every magnetically sorted T cell population. Genomic DNA was isolated from each sorted fraction and quantified by UV absorbance on a Nanodrop 2000c. Using the deep immunoSEQ assay, TCR CDR3 regions were amplified from genomic DNA by multiplex PCR. For each cell subset, the extracted genomic DNA was distributed evenly across all wells of several immunoSEQ 96-well plates, and each plate served as one replicate. For sorted subsets, 200 to 250 ng of genomic DNA, equivalent to some 30,000 T cell genomes, went into each replicate PCR. The purified libraries were quantified using a Qubit 3.0 fluorometer, sized with a Bioanalyzer 2100, and then quantified again using the KAPA Library Quantification kit. A separate single-read 150-cycle Illumina NextSeq 550 flow cell was used to sequence each immunoSEQ 96-well plate. As for the original processing: Because the immunoSEQ output included only junctional sequences and no quality scores, the filtering could not be the same as the filtering used for full-length reads. To assign V/J genes and CDR3, sequences were annotated using PyIR, a Python wrapper for IgBLAST v1.9, with IMGT germline references. Reads were filtered out if the reads had weak V/J assignments (E-value above 1e-6), no CDR3, stop codons, out-of-frame junctions, or ambiguous translated residues. V3J clonotypes were defined as sequences sharing an identical inferred V gene, J gene, and CDR3 amino acid sequence. Percentage overlap between repertoires was computed as shared unique clonotypes divided by the size of the smaller repertoire. Richness of each repertoire was evaluated using RTK rarefaction, the Chao1 estimator, and Recon v2.1 estimates of unobserved clonotypes. Generation probabilities were computed with OLGA for all TCRbeta clonotypes obtained by the gDNA method from several donors. What TCRdb holds here is the immuneACCESS table cut down to in-frame rearrangements. Part of the clones is not present; checked against another copy, under half of the missing clones reflect an unresolved V gene, and the others are unexplained. The V and J calls and clone size come from that table; D and trimming were worked out from the DNA. The sample includes around 1,000,000 clones, with approximately 80% observed a single time. Almost 0.9% of the sample goes to the ten largest clones.

Trimming costs V 7 bases and J 4 bases, and their ends lie 16 bases apart. From the cysteine up to the phenylalanine, the CDR3 has a length of 15 residues. Only the CDR3 portion is preserved as DNA: 45 bases, with reading frame beginning at the first base. CDR1 LNHDA and CDR2 SQIVND were looked up in the germline V gene (reference sequence). Concerning this clone: Its specific antigen is unknown. The record has no base qualities; no much larger clone is one base away.

Sequenced: memory CD4+ T cells from PBMCs. In the paper's terms, the cell subset or site label means: CD45RA-negative fraction. Rearrangement joined TRBV19 to TRBJ2-2; tentative D gene TRBD1, with 5 bases matching. The TCR sequence derives from a man between 18 and 35 years old in good health. Some clones in this sample may be carry-over from other donors' samples. The CDR3 region: CASTGTRQTTGELFF. The nucleotide sequence reads TGTGCCAGTACGGGCACCCGACAGACCACCGGGGAGCTGTTTTTT.